A selection of T cell receptor beta chains follows, all from one sample in a study of blood T cell repertoires in COVID-19. The data were produced by immunoSEQ multiplex PCR, yet TCRdb's version contains in-frame clones alone and is incomplete. The repertoire has more than 200,000 clones, approximately 80% of them found once; the top ten carry 4% to 6%. Material: peripheral blood. Receptors were obtained from a woman older than 75 with active or convalescent COVID-19. Each CDR3 is given with its conserved first and last residue. D genes are given only for firm matches. The size entry is marked missing in some rows and otherwise reads once, few, many or a size class.

>NA|NA|TRBJ1-3|TRBV13
TGTGCCAGCGGGCGGGGCAACTCTGGAAACACCATATATTTT
CASGRGNSGNTIYF
>TRBD1|NA|TRBJ1-2|TRBV5-1
TGCGCCAGCAGCTCTCGCACCGGGACAGGGTTTGGCTACACCTTC
CASSSRTGTGFGYTF
>NA|few|TRBJ2-7|TRBV5-1
TGCGCCAGCAGCTCTCGCCTAGGAAGGTTGGAGGACGAGCAGTACTTC
CASSSRLGRLEDEQYF
>TRBD2|once|TRBJ2-2|TRBV6-4
TGTGCCAGCAGTAAAGATAGCGGGGCGAACACCGGGGAGCTGTTTTTT
CASSKDSGANTGELFF
>TRBD2|NA|TRBJ2-1|TRBV25-1
TGTGCCAGCAGTGAAGCGGGGGGTCGCGCCTACAATGAGCAGTTCTTC
CASSEAGGRAYNEQFF
>NA|NA|TRBJ1-1|TRBV29-1
TGCAGCGTTCGCCAACAGGGTAACACTGAAGCTTTCTTT
CSVRQQGNTEAFF
>NA|NA|TRBJ1-1|TRBV11-2
TGTGCCAGCAGCCCCTCCCCACTAGCAGGGTTGGACACTGAAGCTTTCTTT
CASSPSPLAGLDTEAFF
>TRBD2|NA|TRBJ2-3|TRBV9
TGTGCCAGCAGCGTAGCTACCCTAGCGGGTAGCACAGATACGCAGTATTTT
CASSVATLAGSTDTQYF
>TRBD1|once|TRBJ1-2|TRBV5-1
TGCGCCAGCAGCTTGACAGGGGGCGAAGATGGCTACACCTTC
CASSLTGGEDGYTF
>NA|few|TRBJ1-6|TRBV6-6
TGTGCCAGCAGGAGTCCGGGGACTCGGTCACCCCTCCACTTT
CASRSPGTRSPLHF
>TRBD1|NA|TRBJ1-4|TRBV6-5
TGTGCCAGTACCGGGACAGGGAATGAAAAACTGTTTTTT
CASTGTGNEKLFF
>TRBD1|NA|TRBJ1-6|TRBV6-5
TGTGCCAGCAGTTACGGGACAGGGACTCCACCCCTCCACTTT
CASSYGTGTPPLHF
>TRBD1|NA|TRBJ2-7|TRBV28
TGTGCCAGCAGTGCCACCGGGACAGGGGCCTACGAGCAGTACTTC
CASSATGTGAYEQYF
>NA|NA|TRBJ2-7|TRBV7-2
TGTGCCAGCAGCTTAGTTGGCGGCCCAAGTAGGTACGAGCAGTACTTC
CASSLVGGPSRYEQYF
>NA|NA|TRBJ2-1|TRBV15
TGTGCCACCAGCGTACTCGAGCGGATTGAGCAGTTCTTC
CATSVLERIEQFF
>NA|NA|TRBJ1-2|TRBV19
TGTGCCAGTAGTAAGGAGGCTTTCCCCTACTATGGCTACACCTTC
CASSKEAFPYYGYTF
>TRBD1|NA|TRBJ1-5|TRBV28
TGTGCCAGCAGTTCGGGACAGCTTAATCAGCCCCAGCATTTT
CASSSGQLNQPQHF
>TRBD2|NA|TRBJ2-3|TRBV5-1
TGCGCCAGCAGCTTGGCCGGGGCGGGAGGGACAGATACGCAGTATTTT
CASSLAGAGGTDTQYF
>NA|NA|TRBJ1-1|TRBV18
TGTGCCAGCTCACCATCTATTGTGGACACTGAAGCTTTCTTT
CASSPSIVDTEAFF
>NA|NA|TRBJ1-3|TRBV2
TGTGCCAGCAGGGGAGGCATTGGAAACACCATATATTTT
CASRGGIGNTIYF
>NA|NA|TRBJ1-2|TRBV5-5
TGTGCCAGCAGCCGGCGGGGGGGCTATGGCTACACCTTC
CASSRRGGYGYTF
>NA|NA|TRBJ2-7|TRBV2
TGTGCCAGCAGTGGGATCGGGGAGCGACGAACCTACGAGCAGTACTTC
CASSGIGERRTYEQYF
>TRBD1|NA|TRBJ1-3|TRBV28
TGTGCCAGCAGTTCGACAGGGGATGGAAACACCATATATTTT
CASSSTGDGNTIYF
>NA|NA|TRBJ2-4|TRBV28
TGTGCCAGCAGCCCATCAGGGGGAGGTGACATTCAGTACTTC
CASSPSGGGDIQYF
>TRBD1|NA|TRBJ2-3|TRBV7-2
TGTGCCAGCAGCTCCCGGGGACAGGGGGCCGCAGATACGCAGTATTTT
CASSSRGQGAADTQYF
>TRBD2|NA|TRBJ2-7|TRBV15
TGTGCCACCAGCAGCGCTGTAGCCGGGACTAGTGCGTACTTC
CATSSAVAGTSAYF
>TRBD1|NA|TRBJ2-1|TRBV9
TGTGCCAGCAGCGTAGTTTACAGGGGAAGTGGCAATGAGCAGTTCTTC
CASSVVYRGSGNEQFF
>NA|NA|TRBJ2-1|TRBV6-6
TGTGCCAGCAGTTACGCCACATCACCCTTAAACAATGAGCAGTTCTTC
CASSYATSPLNNEQFF
>TRBD2|NA|TRBJ2-5|TRBV5-1
TGCGCCAGCAGCTCCTCGACTAGCGGGGCACAAGAGACCCAGTACTTC
CASSSSTSGAQETQYF
>TRBD1|NA|TRBJ1-2|TRBV14
TGTGCCAGCAGCCGGAGACAGGGGTATGGCTATGGCTACACCTTC
CASSRRQGYGYGYTF
>TRBD1|NA|TRBJ1-6|TRBV28
TGTGCCAGCAGTTCCGGGACAGAAAATTCACCCCTCCACTTT
CASSSGTENSPLHF
>NA|NA|TRBJ2-5|TRBV9
TGTGCCAGCAGCCCCCGAGCTTACCAAGAGACCCAGTACTTC
CASSPRAYQETQYF
>NA|NA|TRBJ1-2|TRBV4-1
TGCGCCAGCAGCCAACGAGATGGCTACACCTTC
CASSQRDGYTF
>NA|once|TRBJ1-1|TRBV7-2
TGTGCCAGCAGCTTCGGACAAGCGAACACTGAAGCTTTCTTT
CASSFGQANTEAFF
>TRBD2|NA|TRBJ2-1|TRBV2
TGTGCCAGCAGTGAAGAACTAGCGGGGGTTGAGCAGTTCTTC
CASSEELAGVEQFF
>NA|NA|TRBJ2-7|TRBV15
TGTGCCACCAGCAGACTACTAGTAGCCTACGAGCAGTACTTC
CATSRLLVAYEQYF
>TRBD1|NA|TRBJ1-1|TRBV2
TGTGCCAGCAGTGAAGTGGGACAGGGGAACACTGAAGCTTTCTTT
CASSEVGQGNTEAFF
>NA|few|TRBJ1-6|TRBV9
TGTGCCAGCAGCGTAGAGAGCAATTCACCCCTCCACTTT
CASSVESNSPLHF
>TRBD1|NA|TRBJ2-3|TRBV27
TGTGCCAGCAGCCCTACCCCCGGACAGGCTCCTTACACTAGCACAGATACGCAGTATTTT
CASSPTPGQAPYTSTDTQYF
>TRBD1|few|TRBJ1-2|TRBV9
TGTGCCAGCAGCGTGGGACAGGAGGTAAACTATGGCTACACCTTC
CASSVGQEVNYGYTF
>NA|NA|TRBJ2-5|TRBV9
TGTGCCAGCAGCGCGTTCTCGACTACCGCAAATGAGCCCCAGTACTTC
CASSAFSTTANEPQYF